This TCR beta chain was observed in a study of breast tumors, draining lymph nodes, adjacent tissues. MiXCR, applied by TCRdb to the multiplex PCR reads, yields one record per CDR3 protein. The table has under 300,000 distinct CDR3 sequences, about 34% seen once. As concerns this clonotype: Its antigen is unknown. At one end, the junction sequence differs from germline, possibly due to a read error.

Per germline, CDR1 ENHRY and CDR2 SYGVKD. The CDR3 runs 15 residues. Breast cancer patients provided tissue from their axillary draining lymph nodes. Notes on the study in general: Compared with basal-like, luminal-like tumors shared significantly more repertoire with nontumor tissue. Data only fit, rather than demonstrated, lymph node origin of most tumor T cells. Findings are consistent with lymph node origin and intratumoral expansion of most tumor T cells.

The sequence came from a female donor with breast cancer. Some clones in this sample may be carry-over from other donors' samples. The sequenced sample was axillary lymph node tissue. This sequence joins TRBV10-3 and TRBJ2-1; no definite D call. The CDR3 loop is CASSSFPPAYNEQFF. CDR3 nucleotide sequence: TGTGCCAGCAGTTCATTCCCTCCGGCCTACAATGAGCAGTTCTTC.